This is a list of T cell receptor beta chains from one sample in a study of blood T cell repertoires in COVID-19. Method: immunoSEQ multiplex PCR; TCRdb's copy keeps in-frame clones and lacks some. The sample includes over 70,000 clones, roughly four fifths of them seen just once. The specimen sequenced was peripheral blood. These receptors originate from a man aged 25-45 years with COVID-19, enrolled during active disease. The CDR3 runs from the conserved cysteine through the conserved F or W. D genes are given only for firm matches. Size is stated for part of the rows, as once, few or many counts, or as a class when the clone is expanded.

V	J	size	D	DNA	CDR3
TRBV6-5	TRBJ1-5	-	-	TGTGCCAGCAGGTTACAGGGTCGGGATCAGCCCCAGCATTTT	CASRLQGRDQPQHF
TRBV19	TRBJ1-2	-	TRBD1	TGTGCCAGTAGTACCGCCGGGACAGGGTACGCCTATGGCTACACCTTC	CASSTAGTGYAYGYTF
TRBV7-9	TRBJ2-2	-	TRBD2	TGTGCCAGCAGCTTAGGGGAGGGATACACCGGGGAGCTGTTTTTT	CASSLGEGYTGELFF
TRBV7-2	TRBJ2-7	-	TRBD2	TGTGCCAGCAGCTTAGCGTTTAGCGGGAGAAATCACGAGCAGTACTTC	CASSLAFSGRNHEQYF
TRBV6-2/TRBV6-3	TRBJ2-6	-	-	TGTGCCAGCAGTTACCAGGACTCTGGGGCCAACGTCCTGACTTTC	CASSYQDSGANVLTF
TRBV14	TRBJ1-4	-	TRBD1	TGTGCCAGCAGCCAAGACCGACAGGGGGTTAATGAAAAACTGTTTTTT	CASSQDRQGVNEKLFF
TRBV2	TRBJ2-7	-	-	TGTGCCAGCAGCCGGTCCTACGAGCAGTACTTC	CASSRSYEQYF
TRBV11-3	TRBJ2-1	once	TRBD2	TGTGCCAGCAGCTTAGGCGCGGGAGGGTCCGCGGCTGAGCAGTTCTTC	CASSLGAGGSAAEQFF
TRBV27	TRBJ2-7	-	-	TGTGCCAGCAGCCTGTTTGGAGGGTACTCCTACGAGCAGTACTTC	CASSLFGGYSYEQYF
TRBV15	TRBJ2-1	few	TRBD2	TGTGCCACCAGCAGAGCCTCGGGACTAGGGCCCGGAGAGCAGTTCTTC	CATSRASGLGPGEQFF
TRBV20-1	TRBJ2-5	-	-	TGCAGTGCTCCCGGGGAGACCCAGTACTTC	CSAPGETQYF
TRBV2	TRBJ2-1	-	TRBD2	TGTGCCAGCAAGGGCCTAGCGGGAGGAGGGGATGAGCAGTTCTTC	CASKGLAGGGDEQFF